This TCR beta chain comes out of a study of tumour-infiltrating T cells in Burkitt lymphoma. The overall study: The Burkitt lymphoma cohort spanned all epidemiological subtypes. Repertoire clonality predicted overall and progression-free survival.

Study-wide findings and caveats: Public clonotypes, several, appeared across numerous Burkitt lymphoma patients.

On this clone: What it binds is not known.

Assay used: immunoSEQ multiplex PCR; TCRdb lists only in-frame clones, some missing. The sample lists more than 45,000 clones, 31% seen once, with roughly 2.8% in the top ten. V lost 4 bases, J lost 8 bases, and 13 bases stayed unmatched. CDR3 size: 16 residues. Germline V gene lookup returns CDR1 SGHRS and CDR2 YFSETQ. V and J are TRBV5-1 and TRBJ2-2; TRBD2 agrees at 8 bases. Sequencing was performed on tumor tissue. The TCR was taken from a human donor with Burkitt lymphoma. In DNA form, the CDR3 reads TGCGCCAGCAGCCCGATAGGACTAGCCAGTGGGGGGGAGCTGTTTTTT. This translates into CASSPIGLASGGELFF.